The TCR beta chain under discussion was sequenced for a study of CD8 T cells in ankylosing spondylitis (dated by TCRdb to about 2017). Some background on the complete study: To find TCR variants linked to disease, the study profiled T cell receptor beta repertoires in ankylosing spondylitis patients and healthy donors. The whole study cohort included about a hundred healthy donors and about two dozen ankylosing spondylitis patients. Peripheral blood samples were taken, and synovial fluid was additionally collected from ankylosing spondylitis patients. What the research found in general, with its limitations: A CD8+ phenotype was shown by the disease-linked clones, which were found at relatively low frequencies in peripheral blood. A TCR beta motif of about 8 highly homologous amino acid variants appeared characteristic of blood from ankylosing spondylitis patients. Some of the motif variants had been reported before in the synovial fluid and blood of reactive arthritis patients, a finding that suggests common disease-initiation mechanisms. According to the report, matched synovial fluid samples from ankylosing spondylitis patients were significantly enriched for the disease-linked clones.

In regard to this clonotype: The antigen it binds to is not known. Base qualities are not recorded, but no much larger clone differs from it by a single base.

Relative to germline, V is 0 bases shorter and J is 1 base shorter, with 14 bases between their ends. The CDR3 numbers 17 residues from cysteine through phenylalanine. Only the CDR3 region is kept as DNA, spanning 51 bases read in frame from base 1. The germline V gene supplies CDR1 SGHDT and CDR2 YYEEEE. The instrument was an Illumina HiSeq 2500. Quantitative 5'-RACE with molecular barcodes was used to prepare TCR beta libraries. Regarding the original processing steps: Disease-linked TCR variants were identified with a new computational method built on a probabilistic model of VDJ rearrangement. Using fastp trimming at Q25 and MiXCR clonotype assembly, TCRdb reanalyzed the public sequencing data and kept in-frame beta chains. For every CDR3 protein sequence, its rows merge into one entry that carries the most common genes and DNA. The V and J calls here are based on TCRdb, not the publication. The sample has a few hundred thousand distinct CDR3 sequences on record, 15% to 20% of them singletons. The ten top clones hold more than 25% of the sample.

This clonotype originated in a male donor with ankylosing spondylitis or in good health (not recorded which). Sequencing was carried out using blood, either unsorted or a sorted T cell fraction (not recorded which). Recombination connected TRBV5-6 to TRBJ2-1, and perhaps TRBD1 as D gene, on 5 matching bases. Here is the DNA: TGTGCCAGCAGCTTGGAGCAGGGTTCGCGGTCCTACAATGAGCAGTTCTTC. Its protein product is CASSLEQGSRSYNEQFF.